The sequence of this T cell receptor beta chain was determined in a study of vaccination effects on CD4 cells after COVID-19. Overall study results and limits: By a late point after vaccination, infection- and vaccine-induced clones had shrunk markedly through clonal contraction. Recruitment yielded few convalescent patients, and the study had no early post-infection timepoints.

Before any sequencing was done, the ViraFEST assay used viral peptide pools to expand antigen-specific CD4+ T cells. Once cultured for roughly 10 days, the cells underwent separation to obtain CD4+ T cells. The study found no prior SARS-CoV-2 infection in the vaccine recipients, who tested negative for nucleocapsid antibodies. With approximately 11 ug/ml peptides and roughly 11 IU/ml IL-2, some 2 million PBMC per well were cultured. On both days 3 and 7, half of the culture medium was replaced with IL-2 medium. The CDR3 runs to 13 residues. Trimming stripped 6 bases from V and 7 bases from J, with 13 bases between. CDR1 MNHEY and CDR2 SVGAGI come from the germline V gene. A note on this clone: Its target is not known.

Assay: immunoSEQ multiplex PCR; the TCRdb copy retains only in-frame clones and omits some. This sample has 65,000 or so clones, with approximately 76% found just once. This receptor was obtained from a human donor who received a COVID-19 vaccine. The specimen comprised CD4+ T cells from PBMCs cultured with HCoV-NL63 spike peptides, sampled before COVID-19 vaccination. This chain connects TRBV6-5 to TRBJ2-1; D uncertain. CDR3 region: CASSLTSENEQFF. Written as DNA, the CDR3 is TGTGCCAGCAGCCTGACCTCGGAAAATGAGCAGTTCTTC.